The T cell receptor beta chain described here comes from a study of blood T cell repertoires in COVID-19. Whole-study context: COVID-19 samples, acute and convalescent, were from the United States, Italy and Spain. PBMCs, B-cell-depleted T cells, or T cells were the source of the cDNA or gDNA that made up the material.

As handled by the study authors: Estimation of nucleated cell counts was performed using reference gene primer amplification. Profiling relied on immunoSEQ multiplex PCR, and the TCRdb table lists in-frame clones only, not all of them. V, J and clone size derive from that table, while D and trimming were established from the DNA sequence. Found here are some 150,000 clones, 81% of them singletons; the top ten hold 7% to 10%. The V end lost 3 bases, the J end lost 6 bases, and 15 bases lay between the germline ends. CDR1 and CDR2 from the germline V gene are KGHSH and LQKENI. The CDR3 runs to 15 residues.

The V call is TRBV18, the J call TRBJ1-5; tentative D call: TRBD1 (5 bases). Material for sequencing was peripheral blood. The source is a human donor with acute or convalescent COVID-19. The donor label of this sample is uncertain. The DNA for the CDR3 is TGTGCCAGCTCACCCCCCGGCAGGGAAGGTCAGCCCCAGCATTTT. It is translated as CASSPPGREGQPQHF.